What follows describes a single T cell receptor beta chain. Its specificity is unknown. Germline CDR1 MGHDK, CDR2 SYGVNS. CDR3 length: 14 amino acids. Trimming removed 2 bases from V and 2 bases from J, with 7 bases in between. This specimen belongs to a study of shared clonotypes between healthy human individuals. Broader study findings: In contrast to clonotypes shared by all four donors, non-shared clonotypes had lower generation probabilities.

Samples underwent the assay at deep level. Method: immunoSEQ multiplex PCR; TCRdb's copy keeps in-frame clones and lacks some. The repertoire consists of 2 million to 2.5 million clones, with 92% occurring once and the leading ten covering approximately 0.39%. Input material: naive CD4+ T cells from PBMCs. The subset denotes: CD45RA+ positively selected. The chain has TRBV25-1 and TRBJ2-1; D perhaps matches TRBD2 (5 bases). The source is a young man in good health. Some clones in this sample may be carry-over from other donors' samples. CDR3 sequence: CASSEAGTYNEQFF. The CDR3 DNA is TGTGCCAGCAGTGAAGCGGGTACCTACAATGAGCAGTTCTTC.